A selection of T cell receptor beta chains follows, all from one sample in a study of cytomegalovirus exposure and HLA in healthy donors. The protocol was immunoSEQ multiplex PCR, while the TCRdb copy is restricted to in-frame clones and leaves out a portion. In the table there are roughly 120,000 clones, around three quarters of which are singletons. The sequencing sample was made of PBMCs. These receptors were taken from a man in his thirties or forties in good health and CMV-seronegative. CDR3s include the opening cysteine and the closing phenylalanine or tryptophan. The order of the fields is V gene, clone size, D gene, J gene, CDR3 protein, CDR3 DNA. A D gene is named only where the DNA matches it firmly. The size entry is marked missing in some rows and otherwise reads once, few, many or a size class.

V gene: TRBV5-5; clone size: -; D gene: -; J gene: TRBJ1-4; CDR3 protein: CASSLAEGRTNEKLFF; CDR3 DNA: TGTGCCAGCAGCTTGGCCGAGGGGAGGACTAATGAAAAACTGTTTTTT
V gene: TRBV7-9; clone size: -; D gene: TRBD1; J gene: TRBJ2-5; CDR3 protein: CASSVGTGVRQETQYF; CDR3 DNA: TGTGCCAGCAGCGTAGGGACAGGGGTTCGACAAGAGACCCAGTACTTC
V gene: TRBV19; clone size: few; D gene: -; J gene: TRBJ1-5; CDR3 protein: CASSPWGGRNQPQHF; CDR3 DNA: TGTGCCAGTAGTCCTTGGGGGGGTCGCAATCAGCCCCAGCATTTT
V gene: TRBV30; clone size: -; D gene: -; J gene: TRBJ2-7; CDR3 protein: CAWDPGSYEQYF; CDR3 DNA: TGTGCCTGGGACCCCGGGAGTTACGAGCAGTACTTC
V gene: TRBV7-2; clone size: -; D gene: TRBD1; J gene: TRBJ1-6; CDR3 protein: CASSLEAGTGGSPLHF; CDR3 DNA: TGTGCCAGCAGCTTAGAGGCCGGGACAGGGGGATCACCCCTCCACTTT
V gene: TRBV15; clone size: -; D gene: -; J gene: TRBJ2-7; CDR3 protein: CATSRKYGSQTALTYEQYF; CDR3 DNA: TGTGCCACCAGCAGAAAGTACGGGAGCCAGACAGCGTTGACCTACGAGCAGTACTTC
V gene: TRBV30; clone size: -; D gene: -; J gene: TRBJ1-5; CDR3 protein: CAWTGDSNQPQHF; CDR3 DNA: TGTGCCTGGACAGGGGATAGCAATCAGCCCCAGCATTTT
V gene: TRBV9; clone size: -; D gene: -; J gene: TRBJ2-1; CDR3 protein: CASSVGGYSYNEQFF; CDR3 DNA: TGTGCCAGCAGCGTAGGGGGCTACTCCTACAATGAGCAGTTCTTC
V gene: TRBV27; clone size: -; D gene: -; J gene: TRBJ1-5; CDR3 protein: CASSFPNQPQHF; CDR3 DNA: TGTGCCAGCAGTTTCCCAAATCAGCCCCAGCATTTT
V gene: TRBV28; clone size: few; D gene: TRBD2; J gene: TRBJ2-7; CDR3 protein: CASSLSSGGSGYEQYF; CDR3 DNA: TGTGCCAGCAGTTTATCGAGCGGGGGATCAGGGTACGAGCAGTACTTC
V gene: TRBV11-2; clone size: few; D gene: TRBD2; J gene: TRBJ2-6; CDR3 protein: CASSSIAGHGANVLTF; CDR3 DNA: TGTGCCAGCAGCTCCATAGCGGGGCATGGGGCCAACGTCCTGACTTTC
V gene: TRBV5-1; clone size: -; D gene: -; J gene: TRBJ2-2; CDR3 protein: CASSLAAGINTGELFF; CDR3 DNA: TGCGCCAGCAGCTTGGCGGCGGGGATTAACACCGGGGAGCTGTTTTTT
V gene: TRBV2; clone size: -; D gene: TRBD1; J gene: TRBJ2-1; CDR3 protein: CASSESRQGPNEQFF; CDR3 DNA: TGTGCCAGCAGTGAATCCCGACAGGGCCCCAATGAGCAGTTCTTC
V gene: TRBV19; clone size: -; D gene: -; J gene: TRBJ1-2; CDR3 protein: CASSRDILYGYTF; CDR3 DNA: TGTGCCAGTAGTCGGGACATCCTCTATGGCTACACCTTC
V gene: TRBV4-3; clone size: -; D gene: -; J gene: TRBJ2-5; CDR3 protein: CASSQGSRETQYF; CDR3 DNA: TGCGCCAGCAGCCAAGGGTCCCGGGAGACCCAGTACTTC
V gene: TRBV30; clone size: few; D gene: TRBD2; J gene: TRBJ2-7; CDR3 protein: CAWSDGLASSYEQYF; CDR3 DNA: TGTGCCTGGAGTGATGGACTAGCGAGCTCCTACGAGCAGTACTTC
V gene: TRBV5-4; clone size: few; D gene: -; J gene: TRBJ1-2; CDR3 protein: CASSSGQNNYGYTF; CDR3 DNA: TGTGCCAGCAGCTCCGGACAGAATAACTATGGCTACACCTTC
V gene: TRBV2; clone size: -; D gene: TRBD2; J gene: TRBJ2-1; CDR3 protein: CASSVDPTGGAYNEQFF; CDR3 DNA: TGTGCCAGCAGTGTAGATCCCACCGGGGGGGCCTACAATGAGCAGTTCTTC
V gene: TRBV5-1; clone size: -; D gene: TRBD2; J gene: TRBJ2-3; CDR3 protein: CAGSSKRGLAGEPPSTDTQYF; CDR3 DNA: TGCGCCGGCAGCTCCAAGAGGGGCCTAGCGGGAGAACCTCCTAGCACAGATACGCAGTATTTT
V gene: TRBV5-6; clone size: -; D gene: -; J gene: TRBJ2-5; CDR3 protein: CASSRPSGRGETQYF; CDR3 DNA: TGTGCCAGCAGCCGTCCCAGCGGGCGGGGTGAGACCCAGTACTTC
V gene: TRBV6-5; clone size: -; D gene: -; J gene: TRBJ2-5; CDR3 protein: CASSRGRETQYF; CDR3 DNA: TGTGCCAGCAGTAGAGGGCGAGAGACCCAGTACTTC
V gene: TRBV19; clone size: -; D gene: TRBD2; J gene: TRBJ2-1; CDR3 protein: CASTRNPPGLAGDYNEQFF; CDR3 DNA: TGTGCCAGTACCAGGAACCCCCCGGGACTAGCGGGAGATTACAATGAGCAGTTCTTC
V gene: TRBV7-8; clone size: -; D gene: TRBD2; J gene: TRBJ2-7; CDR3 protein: CASSPSGGRIYF; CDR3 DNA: TGTGCCAGCAGCCCTAGCGGGGGCCGAATATACTTC
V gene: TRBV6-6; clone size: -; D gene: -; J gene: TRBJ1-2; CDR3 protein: CASSSTGGDGYTF; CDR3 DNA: TGTGCCAGCAGTTCTACAGGTGGAGACGGCTACACCTTC
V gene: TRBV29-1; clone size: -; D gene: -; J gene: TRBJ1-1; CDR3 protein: CSVCRDFNTEAFF; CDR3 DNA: TGCAGCGTATGCAGGGACTTCAACACTGAAGCTTTCTTT
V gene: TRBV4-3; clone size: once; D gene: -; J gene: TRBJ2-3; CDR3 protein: CASSQGGYRTDTQYF; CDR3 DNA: TGCGCCAGCAGCCAAGGCGGGTATAGGACAGATACGCAGTATTTT
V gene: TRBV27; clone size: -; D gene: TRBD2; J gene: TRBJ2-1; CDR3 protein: CASSPEAGGPYNEQFF; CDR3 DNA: TGTGCCAGCAGTCCCGAAGCGGGGGGACCCTACAATGAGCAGTTCTTC
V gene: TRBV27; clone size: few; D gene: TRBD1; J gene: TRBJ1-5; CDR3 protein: CASSLLGGDQPQHF; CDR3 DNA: TGTGCCAGCAGTTTATTAGGGGGCGATCAGCCCCAGCATTTT
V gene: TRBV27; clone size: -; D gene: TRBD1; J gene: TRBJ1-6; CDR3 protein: CASSLGQGTNSPLHF; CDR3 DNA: TGTGCCAGCAGTTTGGGACAGGGAACCAATTCACCCCTCCACTTT
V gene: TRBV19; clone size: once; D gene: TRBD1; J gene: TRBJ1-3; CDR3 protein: CASEKGAGGGSYSGNTIYF; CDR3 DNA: TGTGCCAGCGAAAAAGGGGCAGGGGGAGGCTCGTACTCTGGAAACACCATATATTTT
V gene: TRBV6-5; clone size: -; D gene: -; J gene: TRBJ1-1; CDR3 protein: CASSYGTLTEAFF; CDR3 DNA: TGTGCCAGCAGTTACGGCACCCTCACTGAAGCTTTCTTT
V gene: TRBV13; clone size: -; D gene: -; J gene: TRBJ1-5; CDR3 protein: CASSLYADQPQHF; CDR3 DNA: TGTGCCAGCAGCTTATATGCGGATCAGCCCCAGCATTTT
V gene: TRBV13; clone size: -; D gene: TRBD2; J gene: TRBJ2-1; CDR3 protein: CASSSSGGHNAGQFF; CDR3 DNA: TGTGCCAGCAGCTCAAGCGGGGGCCACAATGCTGGGCAGTTCTTC
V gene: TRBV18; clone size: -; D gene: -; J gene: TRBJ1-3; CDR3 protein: CASSPPPQGRKSGNTIYF; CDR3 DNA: TGTGCCAGCTCACCACCGCCCCAGGGGCGCAAAAGCGGAAACACCATATATTTT
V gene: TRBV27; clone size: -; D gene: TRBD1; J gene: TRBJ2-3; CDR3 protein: CASSLFGTGGTDTQYF; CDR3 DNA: TGTGCCAGCAGTTTATTCGGGACAGGGGGAACCGATACGCAGTATTTT
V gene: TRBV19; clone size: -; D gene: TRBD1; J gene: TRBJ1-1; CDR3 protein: CASSTTGDTEAFF; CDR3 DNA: TGTGCCAGTAGTACAACAGGGGACACTGAAGCTTTCTTT
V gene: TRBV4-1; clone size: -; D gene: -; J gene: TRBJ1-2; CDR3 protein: CASSRLQAGHGYTF; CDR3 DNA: TGCGCCAGCAGCCGCCTCCAGGCAGGGCATGGCTACACCTTC
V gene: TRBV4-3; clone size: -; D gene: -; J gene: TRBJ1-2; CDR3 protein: CASSQDAVYGYTF; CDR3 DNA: TGCGCCAGCAGCCAAGATGCGGTCTATGGCTACACCTTC
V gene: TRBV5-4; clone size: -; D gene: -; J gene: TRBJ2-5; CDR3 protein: CASSLARGETQYF; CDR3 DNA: TGTGCCAGCAGCTTGGCTAGAGGTGAGACCCAGTACTTC
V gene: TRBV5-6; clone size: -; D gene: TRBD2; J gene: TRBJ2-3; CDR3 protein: CASSLRTSGMGDTQYF; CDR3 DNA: TGTGCCAGCAGCTTAAGGACTAGCGGGATGGGAGATACGCAGTATTTT
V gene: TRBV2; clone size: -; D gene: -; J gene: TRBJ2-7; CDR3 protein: CASRETGGGEQYF; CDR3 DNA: TGTGCCAGCAGAGAGACAGGTGGGGGCGAGCAGTACTTC
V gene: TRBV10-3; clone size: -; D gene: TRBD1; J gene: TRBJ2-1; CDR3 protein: CATVGTGGIHEQFF; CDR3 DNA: TGTGCCACCGTAGGGACAGGGGGAATTCATGAGCAGTTCTTC
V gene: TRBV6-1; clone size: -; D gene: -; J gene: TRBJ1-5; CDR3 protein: CASSGLFNQPQHF; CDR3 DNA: TGTGCCAGCAGTGGACTATTCAATCAGCCCCAGCATTTT
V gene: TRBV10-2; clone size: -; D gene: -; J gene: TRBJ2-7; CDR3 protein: CASSDTYEQYF; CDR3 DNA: TGCGCCAGCAGTGATACCTACGAGCAGTACTTC
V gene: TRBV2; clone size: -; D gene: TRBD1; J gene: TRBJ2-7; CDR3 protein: CASRQGAKYEQYF; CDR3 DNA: TGTGCCAGCAGGCAGGGGGCGAAATACGAGCAGTACTTC
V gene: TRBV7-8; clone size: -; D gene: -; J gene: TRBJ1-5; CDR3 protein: CASSPLEGPSLSNQPQHF; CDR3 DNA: TGTGCCAGCAGCCCCCTGGAGGGTCCAAGCCTTAGCAATCAGCCCCAGCATTTT
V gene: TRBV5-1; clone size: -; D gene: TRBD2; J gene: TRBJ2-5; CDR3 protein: CASSSVAGGPRETQYF; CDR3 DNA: TGCGCCAGCAGCTCCGTCGCGGGAGGGCCTAGGGAGACCCAGTACTTC
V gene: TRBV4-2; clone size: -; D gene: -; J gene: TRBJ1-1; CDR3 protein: CASSPMKGQGAFF; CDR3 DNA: TGTGCCAGCAGCCCCATGAAAGGGCAGGGGGCTTTCTTT
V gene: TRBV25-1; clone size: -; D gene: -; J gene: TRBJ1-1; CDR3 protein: CASSGNPGQLPTEAFF; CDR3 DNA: TGTGCCAGCAGTGGCAATCCCGGACAGCTCCCCACTGAAGCTTTCTTT
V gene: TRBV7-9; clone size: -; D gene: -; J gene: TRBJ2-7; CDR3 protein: CASSLSLSSYEQYF; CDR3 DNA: TGTGCCAGCAGCTTATCCCTATCCTCCTACGAGCAGTACTTC
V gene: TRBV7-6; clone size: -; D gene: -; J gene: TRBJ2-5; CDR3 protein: CASSSPQWRETQYF; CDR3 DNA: TGTGCCAGCAGCTCCCCTCAGTGGAGAGAGACCCAGTACTTC